One and the same sample provided the 9 T cell receptor beta chains below, sequenced in a study of cytomegalovirus exposure and HLA in healthy donors. PCR involved 60 Vbeta and 13 Jbeta primers. Libraries were prepared by immunoSEQ multiplex PCR; TCRdb keeps only in-frame clonotypes and omits some of them. The sample yields approximately 76,000 clones, about two thirds seen once. The sequenced sample was PBMCs. Receptors were obtained from a man younger than 40 in good health and CMV-seropositive.

V gene TRBV10-3 combines with J gene TRBJ2-1; weak D call: TRBD1 (5 bases). Germline loops: CDR1 ENHRY, CDR2 SYGVKD. Trimming removed 6 bases from V and 1 base from J, with 16 bases in between. The CDR3 contains 16 residues. The CDR3 nucleotides read TGTGCCATCAGGGACCCCGCAGGGTTGTCCTACAATGAGCAGTTCTTC. Encoded protein: CAIRDPAGLSYNEQFF.

This clone was seen a handful of times. The rearrangement uses TRBV19 and TRBJ2-4; possible D gene TRBD2, 7 bases. CDR1 is LNHDA, CDR2 SQIVND, per germline (reference sequence). There are 15 residues in the CDR3. Trimming pared 6 bases from V and 4 bases from J, leaving 16 bases between. CDR3 sequence (DNA): TGTGCCAGTAGCCGAAGGGGGGGGAAGAAAAACATTCAGTACTTC. Amino acid sequence: CASSRRGGKKNIQYF.

This chain uses TRBV11-3 with TRBJ2-7; TRBD2 matches at 12 bases. Trimming took 3 bases from V and 4 from J; bases not matched to a gene: 1. Germline CDR1 is SGHNT and CDR2 is YENEEA. The CDR3 sequence is 14 residues long. The CDR3 protein is CASSFTSGGYEQYF. CDR3 nucleotide sequence: TGTGCCAGCAGCTTTACTAGCGGGGGGTACGAGCAGTACTTC.

This clone was seen only a few times. The V and J genes are TRBV7-9 and TRBJ1-1; tentatively, D is TRBD1 (6 bases). The CDR3 loop spans 15 amino acids. Trimming left V 6 bases short and J 2 bases short, with 16 bases between. Per germline, CDR1 SEHNR and CDR2 FQNEAQ (reference sequence). The CDR3 loop reads CASRYKDRINTEAFF. The CDR3 DNA reads TGTGCCAGCAGGTATAAGGACAGAATTAACACTGAAGCTTTCTTT.

The chain recombines TRBV5-1 with TRBJ2-5, with D maybe TRBD2 (6 bases). Trimming shortened V by 4 bases and J by 2 bases, and 15 bases separated the two germline ends. Germline-derived CDR1 and CDR2 are SGHRS and YFSETQ. This CDR3 is 15 amino acids long. The CDR3 DNA is TGCGCCAGCAGCCCCTACGGAGGGGAGCAAGAGACCCAGTACTTC. It is translated as CASSPYGGEQETQYF.

The chain is built from TRBV19 and TRBJ1-1; D may be TRBD1 (6 bases). V lost 5 bases and J 3 bases, leaving 13 bases between the germline ends. The CDR3 contains 14 residues. CDR1 is LNHDA and CDR2 is SQIVND in the germline V gene (reference sequence). The DNA for the CDR3 is TGTGCCAGTAGTGAACAGGGCTTACACACTGAAGCTTTCTTT. Residues: CASSEQGLHTEAFF.

This clone occurred a few times. J is TRBJ2-7 and V is TRBV7-8, with TRBD2 identical over 10 bases. The CDR3 totals 17 residues. J lost 4 bases, V lost 6 bases, and 15 bases had no gene match. Germline V gene lookup returns CDR1 SGHVS and CDR2 FQNEAQ. Here the CDR3 reads CASRTVVAGGGTYEQYF. CDR3 DNA sequence: TGTGCCAGCAGAACGGTGGTAGCGGGAGGAGGTACTTACGAGCAGTACTTC.

V usage is TRBV15 and J usage is TRBJ2-1; weak D call: TRBD2 (7 bases). CDR1 is LNHNV, CDR2 YYDKDF, per germline (reference sequence). The CDR3 has 13 amino acids. V shed 8 bases and J shed 7 bases, with 15 bases lying between them. Here the CDR3 reads CATGRGGQNEQFF. CDR3 nucleotides: TGTGCCACCGGGAGGGGGGGCCAGAATGAGCAGTTCTTC.

The chain couples TRBV29-1 to TRBJ1-1, with 7 bases identical to TRBD1. J lost 0 bases, V lost 0 bases, and 7 bases had no gene match. Germline V gene data show CDR1 as SQVTM and CDR2 as ANQGSEA. The CDR3 sequence is 16 residues long. CDR3 region: CSVEDRGTALNTEAFF. The CDR3 bases are TGCAGCGTTGAAGATAGGGGGACAGCGTTGAACACTGAAGCTTTCTTT.